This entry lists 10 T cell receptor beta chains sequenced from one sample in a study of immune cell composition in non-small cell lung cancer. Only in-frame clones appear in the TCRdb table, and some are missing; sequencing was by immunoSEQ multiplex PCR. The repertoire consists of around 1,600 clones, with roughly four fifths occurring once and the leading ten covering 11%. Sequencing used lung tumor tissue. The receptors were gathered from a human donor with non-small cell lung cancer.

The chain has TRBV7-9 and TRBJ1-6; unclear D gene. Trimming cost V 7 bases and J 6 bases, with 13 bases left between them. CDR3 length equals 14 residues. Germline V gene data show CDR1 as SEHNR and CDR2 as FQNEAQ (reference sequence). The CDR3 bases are TGTGCCAGCAACGAGGCGATAGGTAATTCACCCCTCCACTTT. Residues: CASNEAIGNSPLHF.

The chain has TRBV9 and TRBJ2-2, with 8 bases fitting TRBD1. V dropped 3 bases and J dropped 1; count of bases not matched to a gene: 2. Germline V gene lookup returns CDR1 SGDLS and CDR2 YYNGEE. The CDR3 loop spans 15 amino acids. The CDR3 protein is CASSDGTGNTGELFF. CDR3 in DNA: TGTGCCAGCAGCGACGGGACAGGGAACACCGGGGAGCTGTTTTTT. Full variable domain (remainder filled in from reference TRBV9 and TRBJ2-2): DSGVTQTPKHLITATGQRVTLRCSPRSGDLSVYWYQQSLDQGLQFLIQYYNGEERAKGNILERFSAQQFPDLHSELNLSSLELGDSALYFCASSDGTGNTGELFFGEGSRLTVL.

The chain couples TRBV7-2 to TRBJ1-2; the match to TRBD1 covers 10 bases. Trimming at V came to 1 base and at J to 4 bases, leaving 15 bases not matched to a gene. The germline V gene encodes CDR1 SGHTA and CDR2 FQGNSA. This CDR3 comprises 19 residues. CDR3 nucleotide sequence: TGTGCCAGCAGCTTAGGTCAGACAGGGGGCGCGATGAAGGGCTATGGCTACACCTTC. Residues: CASSLGQTGGAMKGYGYTF. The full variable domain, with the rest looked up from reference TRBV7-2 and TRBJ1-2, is GAGVSQSPSNKVTEKGKDVELRCDPISGHTALYWYRQSLGQGLEFLIYFQGNSAPDKSGLPSDRFSAERTGGSVSTLTIQRTQQEDSAVYLCASSLGQTGGAMKGYGYTFGSGTRLTVV.

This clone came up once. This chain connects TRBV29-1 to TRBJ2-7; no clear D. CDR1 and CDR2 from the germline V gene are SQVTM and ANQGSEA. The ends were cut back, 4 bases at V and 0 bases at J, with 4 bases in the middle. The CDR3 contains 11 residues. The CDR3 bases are TGCAGCGTTGTTCTCTCCTACGAGCAGTACTTC. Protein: CSVVLSYEQYF.

CDR3: CASRRRTDPYGYTF. In DNA form, the CDR3 reads TGTGCCAGCAGAAGACGCACAGATCCCTATGGCTACACCTTC. V is TRBV27 and J is TRBJ1-2; D is ambiguous. The CDR3 extends over 14 amino acids. Trimming removed 6 bases from V and 4 bases from J, with 15 bases in between. Looked up from germline, CDR1 is MNHEY and CDR2 is SMNVEV (reference sequence).

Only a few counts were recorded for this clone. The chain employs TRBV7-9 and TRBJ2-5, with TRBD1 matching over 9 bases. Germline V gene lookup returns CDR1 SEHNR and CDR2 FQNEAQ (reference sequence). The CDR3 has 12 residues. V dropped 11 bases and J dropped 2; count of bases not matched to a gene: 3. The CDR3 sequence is CAGGTGQETQYF. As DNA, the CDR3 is TGTGCCGGGGGGACAGGGCAAGAGACCCAGTACTTC. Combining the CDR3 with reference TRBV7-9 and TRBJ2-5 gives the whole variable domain DTGVSQNPRHKITKRGQNVTFRCDPISEHNRLYWYRQTLGQGPEFLTYFQNEAQLEKSRLLSDRFSAERPKGSFSTLEIQRTEQGDSAMYLCAGGTGQETQYFGPGTRLLVL.

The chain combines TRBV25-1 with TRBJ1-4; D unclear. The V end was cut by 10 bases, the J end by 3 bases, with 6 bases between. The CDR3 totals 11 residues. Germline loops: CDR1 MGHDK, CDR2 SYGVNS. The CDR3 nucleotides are TGTGCCACCCAGTCTAATGAAAAACTGTTTTTT. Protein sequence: CATQSNEKLFF.

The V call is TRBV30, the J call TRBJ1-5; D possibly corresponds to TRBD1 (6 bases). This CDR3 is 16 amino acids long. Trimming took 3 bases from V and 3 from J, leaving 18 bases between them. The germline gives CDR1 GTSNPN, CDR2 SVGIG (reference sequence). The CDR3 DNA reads TGTGCCTGGAGGGAGACAGGTTTCGGGGACAATCAGCCCCAGCATTTT. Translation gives CAWRETGFGDNQPQHF.

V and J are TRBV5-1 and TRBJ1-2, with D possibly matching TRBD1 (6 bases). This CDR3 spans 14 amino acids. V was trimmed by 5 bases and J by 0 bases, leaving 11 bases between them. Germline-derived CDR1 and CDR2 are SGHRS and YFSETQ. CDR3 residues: CASSRDTSNYGYTF. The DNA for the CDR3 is TGCGCCAGCAGTCGGGACACCTCTAACTATGGCTACACCTTC.

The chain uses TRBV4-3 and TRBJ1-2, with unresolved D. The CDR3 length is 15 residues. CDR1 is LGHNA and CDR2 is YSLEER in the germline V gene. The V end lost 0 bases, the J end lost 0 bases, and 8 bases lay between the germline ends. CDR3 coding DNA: TGCGCCAGCAGCCAAGAACGCGGAGCTAACTATGGCTACACCTTC. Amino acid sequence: CASSQERGANYGYTF.